This entry is about one T cell receptor beta chain. Its specificity is not known. This specimen comes from a study of coeliac disease. The CDR3 is 15 residues long. With 3 bases clipped from V and 0 bases from J, the junction kept 5 bases outside the gene matches. From germline, CDR1 is SNHLY and CDR2 FYNNEI. Study results and caveats: Most TRB amino acid sequences occurred in only one sample.

TCRdb keeps only in-frame clones here, not all; method: immunoSEQ multiplex PCR. Of approximately 5,400 clones listed, 55% to 80% are singletons. The TCR was taken from a man aged 65 to 79 with active celiac disease. The rearrangement links TRBV2 to TRBJ2-7; TRBD1 matches 7 bases. Sequences were obtained from lymphocytes from the gut lamina propria. CDR3 sequence: CASSDRTGLSYEQYF. CDR3 coding DNA: TGTGCCAGCAGTGATCGGACAGGCCTCTCCTACGAGCAGTACTTC.